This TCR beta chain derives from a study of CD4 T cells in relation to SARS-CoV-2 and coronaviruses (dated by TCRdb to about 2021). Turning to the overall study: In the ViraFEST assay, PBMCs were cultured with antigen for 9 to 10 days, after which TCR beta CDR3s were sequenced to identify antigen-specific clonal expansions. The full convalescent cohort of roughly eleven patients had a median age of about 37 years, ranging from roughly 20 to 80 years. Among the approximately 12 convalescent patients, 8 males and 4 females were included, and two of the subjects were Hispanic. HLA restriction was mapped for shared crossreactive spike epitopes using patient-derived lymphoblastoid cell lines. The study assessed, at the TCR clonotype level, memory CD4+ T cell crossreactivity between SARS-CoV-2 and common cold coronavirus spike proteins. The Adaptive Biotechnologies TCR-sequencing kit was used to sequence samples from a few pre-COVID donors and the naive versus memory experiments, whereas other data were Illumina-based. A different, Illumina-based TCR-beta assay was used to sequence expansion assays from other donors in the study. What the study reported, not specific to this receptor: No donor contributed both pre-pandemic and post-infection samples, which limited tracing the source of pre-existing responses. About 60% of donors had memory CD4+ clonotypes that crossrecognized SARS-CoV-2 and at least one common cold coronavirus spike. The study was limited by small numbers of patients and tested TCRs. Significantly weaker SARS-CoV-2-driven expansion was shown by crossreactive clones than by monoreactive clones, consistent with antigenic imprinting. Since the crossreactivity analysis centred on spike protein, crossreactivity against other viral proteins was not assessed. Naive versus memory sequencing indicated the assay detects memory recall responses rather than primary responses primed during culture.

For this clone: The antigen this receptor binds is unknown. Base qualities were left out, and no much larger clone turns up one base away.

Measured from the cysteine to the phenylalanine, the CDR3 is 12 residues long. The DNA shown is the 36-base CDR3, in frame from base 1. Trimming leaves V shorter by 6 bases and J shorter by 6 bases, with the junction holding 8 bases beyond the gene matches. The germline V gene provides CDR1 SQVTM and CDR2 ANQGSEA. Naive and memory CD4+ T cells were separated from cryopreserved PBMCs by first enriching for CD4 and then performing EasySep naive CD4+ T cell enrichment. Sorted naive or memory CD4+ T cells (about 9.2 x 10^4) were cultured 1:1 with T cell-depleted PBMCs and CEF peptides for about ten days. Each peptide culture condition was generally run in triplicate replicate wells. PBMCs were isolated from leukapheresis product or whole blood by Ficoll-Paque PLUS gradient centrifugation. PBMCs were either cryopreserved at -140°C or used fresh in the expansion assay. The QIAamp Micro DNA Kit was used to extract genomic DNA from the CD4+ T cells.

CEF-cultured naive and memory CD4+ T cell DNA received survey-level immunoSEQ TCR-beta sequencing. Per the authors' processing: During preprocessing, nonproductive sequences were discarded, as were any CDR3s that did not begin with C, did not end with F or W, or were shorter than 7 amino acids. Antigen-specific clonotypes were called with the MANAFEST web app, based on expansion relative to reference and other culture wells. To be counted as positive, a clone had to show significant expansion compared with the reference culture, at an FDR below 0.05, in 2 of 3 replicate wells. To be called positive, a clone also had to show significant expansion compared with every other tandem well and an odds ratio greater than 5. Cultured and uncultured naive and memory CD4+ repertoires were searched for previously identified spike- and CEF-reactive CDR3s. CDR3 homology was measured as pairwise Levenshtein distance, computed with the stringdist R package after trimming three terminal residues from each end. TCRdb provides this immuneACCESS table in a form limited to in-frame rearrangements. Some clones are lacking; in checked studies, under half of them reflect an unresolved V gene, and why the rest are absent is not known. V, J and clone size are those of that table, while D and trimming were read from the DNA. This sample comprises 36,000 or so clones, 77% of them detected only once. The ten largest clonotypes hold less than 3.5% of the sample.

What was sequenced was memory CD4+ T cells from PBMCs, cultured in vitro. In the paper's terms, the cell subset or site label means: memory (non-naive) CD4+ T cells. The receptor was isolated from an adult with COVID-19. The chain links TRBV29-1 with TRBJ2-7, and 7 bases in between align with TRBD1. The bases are TGCAGCGTGAGAACGACAGGGCCCGAGCAGTACTTC. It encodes CSVRTTGPEQYF.